Listed below are T cell receptor beta chains from one sample, sequenced in a study of OX40 agonist ivuxolimab in advanced cancers. Sequencing was performed with immunoSEQ multiplex PCR; in TCRdb, only in-frame clones are kept and a portion is missing. In the table there are approximately 80,000 clones, approximately 94% of which are singletons. Sample: CD4+ or CD8+ T cells sorted from blood, taken in a trial of the OX40 agonist ivuxolimab. The receptors stem from an adult with an advanced solid tumor such as melanoma, head and neck, liver or kidney cancer. The CDR3 runs from the conserved cysteine through the conserved F or W. Each record gives: J gene, D gene, V gene, CDR3 length, clone size, CDR3 DNA, CDR3 protein. The D gene is left open where the match is weak. Clone size is given for some rows only: seen once, a few or many times, or a class if the clone is expanded.

>TRBJ2-1|-|TRBV6-4|15|-
TGTGCCAGCAGTGAATCCGTCGACAGCTACAATGAGCAGTTCTTC
CASSESVDSYNEQFF
>TRBJ2-7|-|TRBV27|16|-
TGTGCCAGCAGTAGTCTTGGGGGAGTTGTTGCCTACGAGCAGTACTTC
CASSSLGGVVAYEQYF
>TRBJ1-6|TRBD1|TRBV27|13|-
TGTGCCAGCGCCCAGGGACAGGGCCGGGCCCTCCACTTT
CASAQGQGRALHF
>TRBJ2-7|TRBD2|TRBV28|17|-
TGTGCCAGCAGTCCAGGAGTCAGGACTAGCGGGAGCTCCGAGCAGTACTTC
CASSPGVRTSGSSEQYF
>TRBJ1-2|TRBD1|TRBV4-3|18|-
TGCGCCAGCACACCCGGGACAGCGCTCCACTCAGCTAACTATGGCTACACCTTC
CASTPGTALHSANYGYTF
>TRBJ2-1|-|TRBV6-1|12|-
TGTGCCAGCTCTGCAGGGGTTAATGAGCAGTTCTTC
CASSAGVNEQFF
>TRBJ2-3|-|TRBV28|12|-
TGTGCCAGCAGTTTACACGCAGATACGCAGTATTTT
CASSLHADTQYF
>TRBJ2-7|-|TRBV6-5|16|-
TGTGCCAGCAGTTCCCCCGACATTCAGGGGAGCTACGAGCAGTACTTC
CASSSPDIQGSYEQYF
>TRBJ1-6|TRBD1|TRBV9|19|-
TGTGCCAGCAGCGTGGGTCCCGGGACAGGGGACTCCTATAATTCACCCCTCCACTTT
CASSVGPGTGDSYNSPLHF
>TRBJ1-2|TRBD1|TRBV6-6|13|once
TGTGCCAGCAGTCCGGGACAGGCCTATGGCTACACCTTC
CASSPGQAYGYTF
>TRBJ1-5|-|TRBV13|17|-
TGTGCCAGCAGCTTAACGGCAGGGGTGGGGAGCAATCAGCCCCAGCATTTT
CASSLTAGVGSNQPQHF
>TRBJ2-7|-|TRBV27|11|-
TGTGCCAGCGGGAGACACCACGAGCAGTACTTC
CASGRHHEQYF
>TRBJ1-5|-|TRBV11-2|14|-
TGTGCCAGCAGCTTAGTTGGAGAGGGTCAGCCCCAGCATTTT
CASSLVGEGQPQHF
>TRBJ2-1|TRBD2|TRBV29-1|17|once
TGCAGCGCCGGGACTAGCGGCCTATCGAGCTCCTACAATGAGCAGTTCTTC
CSAGTSGLSSSYNEQFF
>TRBJ1-5|-|TRBV27|16|-
TGTGCCAGCAGTTTATCGAAATTAGGGAGCAATCAGCCCCAGCATTTT
CASSLSKLGSNQPQHF
>TRBJ1-6|TRBD1|TRBV30|14|-
TGTGCCTGGAGTGTTGAACAGGGGATTTCACCCCTCCACTTT
CAWSVEQGISPLHF
>TRBJ2-7|-|TRBV7-2|15|-
TGTGCCAGCAGCTTAAGCCAACGGTCCGGCTACGAGCAGTACTTC
CASSLSQRSGYEQYF
>TRBJ1-1|TRBD1|TRBV29-1|15|-
TGCAGCGTTGGAGCAGGGGGCCGGTTGAACACTGAAGCTTTCTTT
CSVGAGGRLNTEAFF
>TRBJ2-1|-|TRBV7-3|13|-
TGTGCCAGCAGCGTACAGGGCTACAATGAGCAGTTCTTC
CASSVQGYNEQFF
>TRBJ2-3|-|TRBV27|12|-
TGTGCCAGCAGTCCCCAGGGGGATACGCAGTATTTT
CASSPQGDTQYF
>TRBJ1-1|-|TRBV19|15|once
TGTGCCAGTAGTATAGAAACGGGTTGGAACACTGAAGCTTTCTTT
CASSIETGWNTEAFF
>TRBJ2-3|-|TRBV5-4|16|-
TGTGCCAGCAGCTTGGTGGGTAGCGGAAGCACAGATACGCAGTATTTT
CASSLVGSGSTDTQYF
>TRBJ2-2|-|TRBV10-3|18|-
TGTGCCATCAGTGACCAGGCCGGTGACCCAGCGAACACCGGGGAGCTGTTTTTT
CAISDQAGDPANTGELFF
>TRBJ1-1|-|TRBV21-1|13|-
TGTGCCAGCCGGAGGGAGGGGAACACTGAAGCTTTCTTT
CASRREGNTEAFF
>TRBJ2-5|-|TRBV21-1|19|-
TGTGCCAGCAGGACCTTCCAGGAGTGTGACAGGGAGGGCCAAGAGACCCAGTACTTC
CASRTFQECDREGQETQYF
>TRBJ2-7|-|TRBV4-3|14|-
TGCGCCAGCAGCCAAGACGGTGCCTCCTACGAGCAGTACTTC
CASSQDGASYEQYF
>TRBJ1-5|-|TRBV6-5|14|-
TGTGCCAGCAGTTACGGGCAGGGTTATCAGCCCCAGCATTTT
CASSYGQGYQPQHF
>TRBJ2-3|TRBD2|TRBV4-3|15|few
TGCGCCAGCAGCCAGGGGACTAGCGACGCAGATACGCAGTATTTT
CASSQGTSDADTQYF
>TRBJ2-5|-|TRBV5-8|17|-
TGTGCCAGCAGCTTTGACCCACTACAGGAGGTGTGGGAGACCCAGTACTTC
CASSFDPLQEVWETQYF
>TRBJ1-1|-|TRBV4-3|15|-
TGCGCCAGCAGCCAAGAGAAACGGCAGAACACTGAAGCTTTCTTT
CASSQEKRQNTEAFF
>TRBJ1-1|-|TRBV7-9|13|-
TGTGCCAGCAGCTTAGCAAGGAACACTGAAGCTTTCTTT
CASSLARNTEAFF
>TRBJ2-1|-|TRBV7-9|13|-
TGTGCCAGCAGCTTAGGACTATACAATGAGCAGTTCTTC
CASSLGLYNEQFF
>TRBJ2-1|TRBD1|TRBV11-3|13|once
TGTGCCAGCAGGGGACAGGGGAATAATGAGCAGTTCTTC
CASRGQGNNEQFF
>TRBJ2-1|-|TRBV19|15|-
TGTGCCAGTACATGGGACGGAAATTCGGGCAATGAGCAGTTCTTC
CASTWDGNSGNEQFF
>TRBJ2-2|-|TRBV6-5|14|-
TGTGCCAGCTCGCGAACTCCGCACGGCGGGGAGCTGTTTTTT
CASSRTPHGGELFF
>TRBJ2-2|-|TRBV10-3|15|once
TGTGCCATCAGCGAGCCCCAGGGGAACACCGGGGAGCTGTTTTTT
CAISEPQGNTGELFF
>TRBJ2-1|TRBD2|TRBV6-4|14|-
TGTGCCAGCAGTGAAAGCGGGGCCTACAATGAGCAGTTCTTC
CASSESGAYNEQFF
>TRBJ2-2|TRBD2|TRBV7-3|16|-
TGTGCCAGCAGCATACTCGGACTAGCGGGACCCGGGGAGCTGTTTTTT
CASSILGLAGPGELFF
>TRBJ1-1|TRBD1|TRBV4-3|13|-
TGCGCCAGCAGCGGTGACAGGGCCGCTGAAGCTTTCTTT
CASSGDRAAEAFF
>TRBJ1-5|-|TRBV28|12|once
TGTGCCAGCAGTTCAAACAGTCCGCCCCAGCATTTT
CASSSNSPPQHF
>TRBJ2-7|-|TRBV6-6|14|-
TGTGCCAGCAGTCCGCAGGGGGGTACCCACGAGCAGTACTTC
CASSPQGGTHEQYF
>TRBJ2-2|-|TRBV11-2|12|few
TGTGCCAGCAGCTTAGTGGCCGGGGAGCTGTTTTTT
CASSLVAGELFF
>TRBJ2-7|-|TRBV11-3|12|-
TGTGCCAGCAGCTTTCCTGCGGGAGAGCAGTACTTC
CASSFPAGEQYF
>TRBJ2-1|TRBD2|TRBV30|14|-
TGTGCCTGGGCGCCTGAGGGACTAGGTCCTGAGCAGTTCTTC
CAWAPEGLGPEQFF
>TRBJ2-7|-|TRBV27|13|-
TGTGCCAGCAGTTTGGGCGGCTCCTACGAGCAGTACTTC
CASSLGGSYEQYF
>TRBJ1-2|TRBD1|TRBV4-1|17|-
TGCGCCAGCAGCCAACTGACAAGCAGGGGGCTCAACTATGGCTACACCTTC
CASSQLTSRGLNYGYTF